This T cell receptor beta chain was captured by sequencing in a study of T cell responses to AZD1222 COVID-19 vaccine. Findings of the study overall: Regions 160-218 and 743-854 held dominance among vaccine-associated CD4 TCRs, which spanned spike. Unmutated variant regions reportedly attract nearly half of all spike-specific TCRs.

The sample holds one count of this clone. What it recognizes is unknown. Sequencing was performed with immunoSEQ multiplex PCR; in TCRdb, only in-frame clones are kept and a portion is missing. This table holds 200,000 to 250,000 clones, approximately 94% found once. The sample consisted of peripheral blood, taken 28 days after the second dose of the MenACWY control vaccine. This receptor was obtained from an adult who received the MenACWY meningococcal vaccine as a control.

The CDR3 DNA sequence: TGTGCCAGCAGTTCCTATTCTGGCGGGAATGAGCAGTTCTTC. This encodes CASSSYSGGNEQFF. The rearrangement uses TRBV11-2 and TRBJ2-1; possibly TRBD2 for D (5 bases). There are 14 residues in the CDR3. In germline, CDR1 is SGHAT, CDR2 FQNNGV. The V end lost 6 bases, the J end lost 7 bases, and 16 bases lay between the germline ends.